Each of the 17 T cell receptor beta chains below was sequenced from the same sample in a study of identifying expanded T cells in peripheral blood (dated by TCRdb to the late 2010s). The receptor library was made with the immunoSEQ multiplex PCR assay. TCRdb holds this immuneACCESS table with in-frame rearrangements only. Some clones are missing; in checked studies, unresolved V genes explain under half, and the rest has no known cause. This sample is represented by roughly 100,000 clones; 70% to 90% of them were singletons. The ten largest make up 11% to 15% of the sample. Sequenced input: blood. The receptors come from a person aged 18 to 75 in good health.

The V gene is TRBV12-5, the J gene TRBJ2-5; 10 bases align to TRBD1. The CDR3 length is 15 residues. J was trimmed by 4 bases and V by 4 bases; bases with no gene match: 6. The germline CDR1 and CDR2 sequences are LGHNT and FRNRAP. DNA for the CDR3: TGTGCTAGTGGTTCTGACAGGGGGCTGGGAGAGACCCAGTACTTC. Amino acids: CASGSDRGLGETQYF.

This clone came up once. This chain joins TRBV7-8 and TRBJ2-3; 15 bases agree with TRBD2. V trimming: 2 bases; J trimming: 5 bases; junction bases outside the gene matches: 8. CDR1 and CDR2 from the germline V gene are SGHVS and FQNEAQ. CDR3 length: 18 amino acids. The CDR3 DNA sequence: TGTGCCAGCAGCTTACTCCCGGGACTAGCGGGGGGTGGAGATACGCAGTATTTT. This gives the protein CASSLLPGLAGGGDTQYF. Looking up the rest from reference TRBV7-8 and TRBJ2-3 gives the full variable domain: GAGVSQSPRYKVAKRGQDVALRCDPISGHVSLFWYQQALGQGPEFLTYFQNEAQLDKSGLPSDRFFAERPEGSVSTLKIQRTQQEDSAVYLCASSLLPGLAGGGDTQYFGPGTRLTVL.

CDR3 bases: TGCGCCAGCAGCTTGTCGGGGGCCGTCTACGAGCAGTACTTC. This gives the protein CASSLSGAVYEQYF. The V call is TRBV5-1, the J call TRBJ2-7; D possibly uses TRBD1 or TRBD2 (6 bases each). Trimming shortened V by 1 base and J by 3 bases, and 11 bases separated the two germline ends. The CDR3 runs 14 residues. Germline V CDR1 and CDR2: SGHRS, YFSETQ.

This clone was seen only once. A junction end diverges from the germline sequence, so it may reflect a read error. The chain links TRBV10-1 to TRBJ2-3; D is uncertain. Per germline, CDR1 WNHNN and CDR2 SYGVQD (reference sequence). There are 13 residues in the CDR3. CDR3 nucleotide sequence: TGCGCCAGCAGGGAGTCTAGCACAGATACGCAGTATTTT. It encodes CASRESSTDTQYF.

J is TRBJ2-7 and V is TRBV6-6; unclear D gene. Germline V lookup: CDR1 MNHNY, CDR2 SVGAGI (reference sequence). This CDR3 is 11 amino acids long. V lost 6 bases and J lost 3, with 6 bases in between. The DNA for the CDR3 is TGTGCCAGCAGCGACTTCTACGAGCAGTACTTC. Protein sequence: CASSDFYEQYF.

The genes are TRBV19 and TRBJ2-7; 9 bases match TRBD1. The germline V gene encodes CDR1 LNHDA and CDR2 SQIVND (reference sequence). The junction had 12 bases not matched to a gene; V was cut back by 5 bases and J by 7 bases. The CDR3 covers 15 residues. DNA of the CDR3: TGTGCCAGTAGTCCCACCGGGACAGGGAATTGGGAGCAGTACTTC. This translates into CASSPTGTGNWEQYF.

This clone showed up just a few times. Other DNA sequences in this sample translate to the same CDR3. The CDR3 spells CASSLGSGSNEQFF. The CDR3 DNA is TGTGCCAGCAGCTTAGGTAGCGGTAGCAATGAGCAGTTCTTC. The chain recombines TRBV7-3 with TRBJ2-1; TRBD2 might be the D (6 bases). Germline V gene lookup returns CDR1 SGHTA and CDR2 FQGTGA. The CDR3 sequence is 14 residues long. Trimming cost V 2 bases and J 6 bases, with 11 bases left between them.

V usage is TRBV5-1 and J usage is TRBJ2-3; 11 nucleotides line up with TRBD2. After removal of 4 bases from V and 2 bases from J, the junction contained 18 bases not matched to a gene. Germline values: CDR1 SGHRS, CDR2 YFSETQ. This CDR3 spans 20 amino acids. CDR3: CASSPLGGRRLAGNTDTQYF. The CDR3 DNA reads TGCGCCAGCAGCCCCCTGGGGGGACGGCGACTAGCGGGAAACACAGATACGCAGTATTTT.

The rearrangement links TRBV5-1 to TRBJ2-3; 13 positions agree with TRBD2. CDR3 length equals 19 residues. Germline V gene lookup returns CDR1 SGHRS and CDR2 YFSETQ. The junction had 12 bases not matched to a gene; V was cut back by 2 bases and J by 3 bases. This CDR3 is CASSLPPGLAGRETDTQYF. The CDR3 bases are TGCGCCAGCAGCTTACCCCCGGGACTAGCGGGGCGGGAGACAGATACGCAGTATTTT. The whole variable domain, remainder taken from reference TRBV5-1 and TRBJ2-3, is KAGVTQTPRYLIKTRGQQVTLSCSPISGHRSVSWYQQTPGQGLQFLFEYFSETQRNKGNFPGRFSGRQFSNSRSEMNVSTLELGDSALYLCASSLPPGLAGRETDTQYFGPGTRLTVL.

The V gene is TRBV11-1, the J gene TRBJ2-3, with 11 bases aligning to TRBD2. Germline V CDR1 and CDR2: SGHAT, FQDESV (reference sequence). The CDR3 extends over 16 amino acids. The junction had 6 bases not matched to a gene; V was cut back by 5 bases and J by 2 bases. The CDR3 DNA reads as TGTGCCAGCAGCGTCACTAGCGGGAGCATCACAGATACGCAGTATTTT. It specifies CASSVTSGSITDTQYF.

The gene calls are TRBV18 and TRBJ1-1, with 7 bases aligning to TRBD1. J lost 2 bases, V lost 5 bases, and 5 bases had no gene match. The germline CDR1 and CDR2 sequences are KGHSH and LQKENI. The length of the CDR3 is 14 residues. The CDR3 bases are TGTGCCAGCTCAAAGACAGGGTATAACACTGAAGCTTTCTTT. Its protein product is CASSKTGYNTEAFF.

This chain uses TRBV19 with TRBJ2-7; possible D gene TRBD1, 7 bases. The CDR3 is 16 residues long. Germline CDR1 reads LNHDA; CDR2 reads SQIVND (reference sequence). Deletions cut 5 bases from V and 7 bases from J, with 24 bases between. The CDR3 is CASSSGAGQSVEEQYF. The CDR3 coding sequence is TGTGCCAGTAGTTCGGGGGCGGGACAGTCGGTGGAGGAGCAGTACTTC.

The CDR3 nucleotides are TGTGCCAGCAGTGGGGGGACAGTTTATCAGCCCCAGCATTTT. Its protein is CASSGGTVYQPQHF. The rearrangement uses TRBV25-1 and TRBJ1-5; 7 positions match TRBD1. V lost 4 bases to trimming and J lost 5 bases; unmatched junction nucleotides: 5. CDR1 is MGHDK and CDR2 is SYGVNS in the germline V gene. The CDR3 consists of 14 residues.

The J gene is TRBJ2-7, the V gene TRBV7-9; the D gene is possibly TRBD2 (6 bases). The CDR3 extends over 13 amino acids. V was cut by 5 bases and J by 6 bases, with 14 bases left in between. Germline V gene data show CDR1 as SEHNR and CDR2 as FQNEAQ (reference sequence). The CDR3 DNA sequence: TGTGCCAGCAGCCCGGGACTCGCAGTCGAGCAGTACTTC. It yields the protein CASSPGLAVEQYF.

V is TRBV28 and J is TRBJ2-7; 11 bases match TRBD2. The CDR3 runs to 16 residues. The germline V gene has CDR1 MDHEN and CDR2 SYDVKM. With 6 bases clipped from V and 4 bases from J, the junction kept 11 bases outside the gene matches. As DNA, the CDR3 is TGTGCCAGCAGCCTAGCTGCTAGCGGGAGGCTTTACGAGCAGTACTTC. It codes for CASSLAASGRLYEQYF.

The rearrangement uses TRBV27 and TRBJ2-7; D not resolved. Germline CDR1 and CDR2: MNHEY and SMNVEV (reference sequence). The V and J ends lost 0 bases and 4 bases respectively, with 10 bases between them. The CDR3 spans 14 residues. CDR3 sequence reads: CASSLSVLSYEQYF. Written as DNA, the CDR3 is TGTGCCAGCAGTTTATCAGTCCTATCGTACGAGCAGTACTTC.

V usage is TRBV23-1 and J usage is TRBJ1-5, with 12 bases aligning to TRBD1. TRBV23-1 is reported as an ORF; its role is uncertain. CDR3 size: 17 residues. J was trimmed by 5 bases and V by 8 bases; bases with no gene match: 13. CDR3: CASSPGTGGDGDQPQHF. The CDR3 nucleotides read TGCGCCAGCTCGCCCGGGACAGGGGGCGACGGGGATCAGCCCCAGCATTTT.